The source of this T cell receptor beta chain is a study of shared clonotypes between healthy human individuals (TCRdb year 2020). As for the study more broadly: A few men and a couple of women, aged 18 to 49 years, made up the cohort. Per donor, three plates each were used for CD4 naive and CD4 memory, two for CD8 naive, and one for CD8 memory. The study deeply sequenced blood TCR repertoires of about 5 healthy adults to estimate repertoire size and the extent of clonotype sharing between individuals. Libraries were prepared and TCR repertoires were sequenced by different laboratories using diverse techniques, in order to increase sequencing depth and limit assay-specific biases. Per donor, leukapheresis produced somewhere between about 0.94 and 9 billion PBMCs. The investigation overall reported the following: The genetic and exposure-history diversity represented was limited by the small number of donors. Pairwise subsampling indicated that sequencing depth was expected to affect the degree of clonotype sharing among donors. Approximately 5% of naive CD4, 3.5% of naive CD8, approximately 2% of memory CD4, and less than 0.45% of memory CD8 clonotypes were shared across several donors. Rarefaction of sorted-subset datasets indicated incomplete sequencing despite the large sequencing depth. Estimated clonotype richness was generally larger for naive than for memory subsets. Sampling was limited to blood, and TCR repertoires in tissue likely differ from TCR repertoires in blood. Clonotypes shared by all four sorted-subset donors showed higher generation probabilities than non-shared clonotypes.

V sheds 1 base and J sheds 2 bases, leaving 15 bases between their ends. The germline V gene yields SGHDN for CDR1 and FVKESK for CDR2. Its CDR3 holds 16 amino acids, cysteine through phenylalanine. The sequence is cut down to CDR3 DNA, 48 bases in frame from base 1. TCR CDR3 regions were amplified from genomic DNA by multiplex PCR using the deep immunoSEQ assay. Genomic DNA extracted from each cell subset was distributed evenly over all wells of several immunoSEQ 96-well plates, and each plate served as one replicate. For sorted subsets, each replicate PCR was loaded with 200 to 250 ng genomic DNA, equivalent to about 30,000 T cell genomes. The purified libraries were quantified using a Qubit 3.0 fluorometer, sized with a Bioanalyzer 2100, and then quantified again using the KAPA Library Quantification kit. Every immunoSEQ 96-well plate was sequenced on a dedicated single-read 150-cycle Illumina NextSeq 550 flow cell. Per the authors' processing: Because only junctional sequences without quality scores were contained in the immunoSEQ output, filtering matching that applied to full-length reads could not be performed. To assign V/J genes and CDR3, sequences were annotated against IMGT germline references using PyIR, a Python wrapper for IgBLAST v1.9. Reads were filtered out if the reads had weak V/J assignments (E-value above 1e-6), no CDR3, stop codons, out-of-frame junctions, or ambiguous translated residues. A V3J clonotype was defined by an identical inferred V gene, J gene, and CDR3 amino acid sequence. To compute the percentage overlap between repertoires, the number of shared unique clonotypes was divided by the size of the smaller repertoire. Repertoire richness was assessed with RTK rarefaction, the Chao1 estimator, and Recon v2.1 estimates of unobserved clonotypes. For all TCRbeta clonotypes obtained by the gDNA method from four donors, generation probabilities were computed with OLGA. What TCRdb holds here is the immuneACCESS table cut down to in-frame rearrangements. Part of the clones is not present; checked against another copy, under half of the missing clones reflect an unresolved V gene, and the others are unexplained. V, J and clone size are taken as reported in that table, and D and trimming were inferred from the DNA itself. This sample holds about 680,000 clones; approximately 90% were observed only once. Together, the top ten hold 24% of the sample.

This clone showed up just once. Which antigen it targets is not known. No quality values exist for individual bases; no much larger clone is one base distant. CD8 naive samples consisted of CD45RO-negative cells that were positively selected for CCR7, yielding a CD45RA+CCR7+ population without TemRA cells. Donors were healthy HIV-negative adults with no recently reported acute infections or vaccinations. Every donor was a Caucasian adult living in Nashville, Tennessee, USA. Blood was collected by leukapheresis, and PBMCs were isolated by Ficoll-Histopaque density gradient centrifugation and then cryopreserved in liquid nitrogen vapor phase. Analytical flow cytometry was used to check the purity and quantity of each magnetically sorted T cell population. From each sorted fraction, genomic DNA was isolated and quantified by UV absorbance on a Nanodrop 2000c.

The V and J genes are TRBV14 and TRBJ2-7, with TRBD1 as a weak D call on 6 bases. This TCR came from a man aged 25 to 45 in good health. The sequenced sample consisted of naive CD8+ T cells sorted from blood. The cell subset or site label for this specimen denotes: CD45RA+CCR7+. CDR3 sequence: CASSQAQGWGTYEQYF. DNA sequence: TGTGCCAGCAGCCAAGCACAGGGATGGGGGACCTACGAGCAGTACTTC.